This is a list of T cell receptor beta chains from one sample in a study of blood T cells in healthy people across ages. TCRdb analysed the 5' RACE reads with MiXCR anew, one entry per CDR3 protein. This sample has about 570,000 distinct CDR3 sequences, with roughly 29% found just once. Input material: blood. These receptors were taken from a woman in her sixties or seventies in good health. The CDR3 runs from the conserved cysteine through the conserved F or W. D genes are given only for firm matches. Expanded clones are given a class, and other clones once, few, many or no size at all.

abundance,d_gene,len,j_gene,v_gene,CDR3aa,CDR3nt
-,-,14,TRBJ2-7,TRBV9,CASSVDSSSYEQYF,TGTGCCAGCAGCGTAGACAGTAGCTCCTACGAGCAGTACTTC
many,TRBD2,16,TRBJ2-6,TRBV12-3/TRBV12-4,CASRAGGSSGANVLTF,TGTGCCAGCCGAGCGGGGGGGTCATCTGGGGCCAACGTCCTGACTTTC
few,TRBD2,13,TRBJ2-5,TRBV29-1,CSVERSGRETQYF,TGCAGCGTTGAACGAAGCGGGAGGGAGACCCAGTACTTC
few,TRBD1,15,TRBJ2-1,TRBV5-1,CASRGGSTGGNEQFF,TGCGCCAGCAGGGGGGGATCGACAGGGGGGAATGAGCAGTTCTTC
few,-,15,TRBJ2-5,TRBV5-1,CASTPFGLSGETQYF,TGCGCCAGCACCCCGTTCGGTCTAAGCGGAGAGACCCAGTACTTC
-,TRBD1,15,TRBJ2-5,TRBV12-5,CASGSGTRGRETQYF,TGTGCTAGTGGTTCCGGGACAAGGGGGCGAGAGACCCAGTACTTC
-,-,12,TRBJ1-1,TRBV7-2,CASSYRVGVAFF,TGTGCCAGCAGCTACAGGGTAGGGGTAGCTTTCTTT
few,-,13,TRBJ2-5,TRBV7-2,CASSFGSTETLYF,TGTGCCAGCAGTTTTGGTAGCACAGAGACCCTGTACTTC
-,TRBD1,15,TRBJ1-1,TRBV7-8,CASSHPTGRDTEAFF,TGTGCCAGCAGCCACCCGACAGGGAGGGATACTGAAGCTTTCTTT
many,-,15,TRBJ2-7,TRBV12-3/TRBV12-4,CASSLRGGGRYEQYF,TGTGCCAGCAGTTTAAGGGGAGGGGGTCGATACGAGCAGTACTTC
few,-,13,TRBJ2-7,TRBV11-3,CASSFVGVYEQYF,TGTGCCAGCAGCTTCGTCGGGGTCTACGAGCAGTACTTC
-,-,15,TRBJ2-3,TRBV20-1,CSARDLQRGTDTQYF,TGCAGTGCTAGAGATCTCCAGCGGGGCACAGATACGCAGTATTTT
few,-,12,TRBJ2-3,TRBV7-6,CASSLVEDTQYF,TGTGCCAGCAGCTTAGTTGAAGATACGCAGTATTTT
-,-,16,TRBJ1-6,TRBV7-2,CASSLEFAGLGSPLHF,TGTGCCAGCAGCTTAGAATTCGCAGGGTTAGGATCACCCCTCCACTTT
-,-,13,TRBJ2-2,TRBV6-5,CASSYGLTGELFF,TGTGCCAGCAGTTACGGCCTTACTGGGGAGCTGTTTTTT
few,-,13,TRBJ2-2,TRBV5-1,CASSGQDTGELFF,TGCGCCAGCAGTGGGCAAGACACCGGGGAGCTGTTTTTT
few,-,12,TRBJ2-2,TRBV7-2,CASSLGPRELFF,TGTGCCAGCAGCTTAGGCCCTCGGGAGCTGTTTTTT
few,TRBD2,17,TRBJ2-3,TRBV20-1,CSARDLLAGTTTDTQYF,TGCAGTGCTAGAGATCTTCTAGCGGGGACCACCACAGATACGCAGTATTTT
few,TRBD1,15,TRBJ2-2,TRBV11-1,CASKGDRVDTGELFF,TGTGCCAGCAAGGGAGACAGGGTAGACACCGGGGAGCTGTTTTTT
few,TRBD1,14,TRBJ2-1,TRBV20-1,CSASRTGGINEQFF,TGCAGTGCATCCCGGACAGGGGGCATCAATGAGCAGTTCTTC
-,-,12,TRBJ2-7,TRBV20-1,CSARDQDYEQYF,TGCAGTGCTAGAGATCAGGACTACGAGCAGTACTTC
few,TRBD2,16,TRBJ2-3,TRBV4-2,CASSQEAGGRKDTQYF,TGTGCCAGCAGCCAAGAGGCGGGGGGCCGGAAAGATACGCAGTATTTT
few,-,15,TRBJ2-3,TRBV5-1,CASSFAGAGTDTQYF,TGCGCCAGCAGCTTTGCCGGGGCTGGCACAGATACGCAGTATTTT
-,-,13,TRBJ2-3,TRBV12-3/TRBV12-4,CASTPRWADTQYF,TGTGCCAGCACCCCGAGGTGGGCAGATACGCAGTATTTT
few,-,14,TRBJ2-7,TRBV7-2,CASSLGRGHYEQYF,TGTGCCAGCAGCTTGGGGCGGGGCCACTACGAGCAGTACTTC
-,TRBD2,18,TRBJ2-5,TRBV7-2,CASSLSSGTSLPQETQYF,TGTGCCAGCAGCTTAAGTTCTGGGACTAGCTTGCCCCAAGAGACCCAGTACTTC
few,TRBD1,14,TRBJ1-1,TRBV9,CASSPHRGSTEAFF,TGTGCCAGCAGCCCCCACAGGGGTAGCACTGAAGCTTTCTTT
-,-,17,TRBJ2-3,TRBV20-1,CSSAPQSDYPSTDTQYF,TGCAGTTCAGCTCCCCAATCGGACTACCCAAGCACAGATACGCAGTATTTT
many,-,17,TRBJ2-4,TRBV7-2,CASSLSDRSRLGNIQYF,TGTGCCAGCAGCTTAAGTGACCGGAGCCGGCTTGGAAACATTCAGTACTTC
-,TRBD1,17,TRBJ2-7,TRBV5-6,CASSFVLAGGSSYEQYF,TGTGCCAGCAGCTTCGTTCTGGCAGGGGGAAGCTCCTACGAGCAGTACTTC
-,TRBD2,15,TRBJ2-1,TRBV18,CASSPLAGGNNEQFF,TGTGCCAGCTCACCATTAGCGGGGGGGAACAATGAGCAGTTCTTC
-,TRBD1,13,TRBJ1-2,TRBV9,CASSVTAGGGYTF,TGTGCCAGCAGCGTAACGGCAGGGGGTGGCTACACCTTC
-,-,10,TRBJ1-2,TRBV10-3,CATLGGGYTF,TGTGCCACCCTGGGAGGGGGCTACACCTTC
few,-,13,TRBJ2-3,TRBV20-1,CSASRGVRDTQYF,TGCAGTGCTTCTAGGGGAGTCCGAGATACGCAGTATTTT
few,-,15,TRBJ2-5,TRBV27,CASSLSLAMQETQYF,TGTGCCAGCAGTTTATCGTTGGCGATGCAAGAGACCCAGTACTTC
-,-,15,TRBJ2-7,TRBV7-2,CASSPSTASSYEQYF,TGTGCCAGCAGCCCCTCAACGGCCAGCTCCTACGAGCAGTACTTC
once,-,13,TRBJ1-6,TRBV5-6,CASSLDPSSPLHF,TGTGCCAGCAGCTTGGATCCCAGTTCACCCCTCCACTTT
-,-,14,TRBJ1-6,TRBV3-1,CASSQEVNRTPLHF,TGTGCCAGCAGCCAAGAAGTAAACAGGACACCCCTCCACTTT
-,-,17,TRBJ1-1,TRBV9,CASSPPLGRGTNTEAFF,TGTGCCAGCAGCCCCCCCCTAGGCCGAGGTACGAACACTGAAGCTTTCTTT
once,-,14,TRBJ1-1,TRBV7-9,CASSPVGLNTEAFF,TGTGCCAGCAGCCCCGTTGGCCTGAACACTGAAGCTTTCTTT
few,-,13,TRBJ1-4,TRBV11-2,CASSLDQFEKLFF,TGTGCCAGCAGCTTAGACCAGTTTGAAAAACTGTTTTTT
once,-,12,TRBJ2-5,TRBV20-1,CSVGRKGESQYF,TGCAGTGTTGGGAGGAAGGGAGAGTCCCAGTACTTC
few,-,15,TRBJ1-5,TRBV7-9,CASSFQGMGNQPQHF,TGTGCCAGCAGCTTTCAGGGTATGGGCAATCAGCCCCAGCATTTT
once,-,14,TRBJ2-2,TRBV4-1,CASSDMVKSGELFF,TGCGCCAGCAGCGACATGGTGAAGTCCGGGGAGCTGTTTTTT
-,-,15,TRBJ1-2,TRBV7-9,CASSRTTEENYGYTF,TGTGCCAGCAGCCGTACGACAGAAGAAAACTATGGCTACACCTTC
few,-,15,TRBJ1-1,TRBV29-1,CSVERGASRASEAFF,TGCAGCGTGGAAAGGGGGGCCAGCCGAGCTTCTGAAGCTTTCTTT